These T cell receptor beta chains were read from a single sample in a study of Ad26.COV2.S vaccination and SARS-CoV-2 variants. Measured with immunoSEQ multiplex PCR; TCRdb has only the in-frame clones, and not every one. The sample has approximately 300,000 clones, about 82% seen once. The material was peripheral blood, obtained in a trial of Ad26.COV2.S vaccine versus placebo. These receptors were obtained from a person aged 18-65 years who received the Ad26.COV2.S COVID-19 vaccine or a placebo. Both conserved end residues are part of each CDR3. The D gene is left open where the match is weak. The listing skips clone size in some rows; elsewhere it reads once, few, many or a size class.

TRBJ2-7,-,TRBV5-8,-,CASSFSTKDEQYF,TGTGCCAGCAGCTTCTCTACCAAGGACGAGCAGTACTTC
TRBJ1-1,-,TRBV7-2,-,CASSLRPRRGGTEAFF,TGTGCCAGCAGCTTAAGGCCCCGGCGGGGCGGCACTGAAGCTTTCTTT
TRBJ2-7,-,TRBV6-2/TRBV6-3,TRBD1,CASSYSGTGSYEQYF,TGTGCCAGCAGTTACTCCGGGACAGGGTCCTACGAGCAGTACTTC
TRBJ2-7,-,TRBV12-2,-,CASRLAIPGLARSSYEQYF,TGTGCAAGTCGCTTAGCGATTCCGGGACTAGCGAGGAGCTCCTACGAGCAGTACTTC
TRBJ2-7,-,TRBV3-1/TRBV3-2,-,CASSQEGVWNSYEQYF,TGTGCCAGCAGCCAAGAGGGCGTATGGAACTCCTACGAGCAGTACTTC
TRBJ2-6,-,TRBV7-9,-,CASSLRGAGANVLTF,TGTGCCAGCAGCTTACGGGGAGCTGGGGCCAACGTCCTGACTTTC
TRBJ2-3,-,TRBV6-4,TRBD2,CASSPRAGSTDTQYF,TGTGCCAGCAGTCCCCGAGCGGGGAGCACAGATACGCAGTATTTT
TRBJ2-7,-,TRBV4-3,-,CASSQDTAVSYEQYF,TGCGCCAGCAGCCAAGATACGGCAGTATCCTACGAGCAGTACTTC
TRBJ1-3,-,TRBV5-4,-,CATQLGGPFSGNTIYF,TGTGCCACCCAGCTTGGAGGGCCGTTCTCTGGAAACACCATATATTTT
TRBJ1-2,-,TRBV3-1/TRBV3-2,-,CASSQAGVEGYTF,TGTGCCAGCAGCCAAGCGGGGGTGGAGGGCTACACCTTC
TRBJ1-1,few,TRBV6-5,-,CASSYQRAGVAFF,TGTGCCAGCAGTTACCAGAGGGCGGGAGTGGCTTTCTTT
TRBJ1-4,-,TRBV5-4,-,CASSLAGVLNEKLFF,TGTGCCAGCAGCTTGGCAGGGGTACTCAATGAAAAACTGTTTTTT
TRBJ1-6,-,TRBV15,-,CATSRGDFTENSPLHF,TGTGCCACCAGCAGGGGAGATTTCACCGAGAATTCACCCCTCCACTTT
TRBJ2-6,-,TRBV10-3,TRBD1,CAIAGDRPGKASGANVLTF,TGTGCCATCGCTGGGGACAGGCCAGGTAAGGCCTCTGGGGCCAACGTCCTGACTTTC
TRBJ2-1,once,TRBV12-3/TRBV12-4,-,CASSPLYNEQFF,TGTGCCAGCAGTCCGCTATACAATGAGCAGTTCTTC
TRBJ2-2,once,TRBV4-1,-,CASSLWTVLHTGELFF,TGCGCCAGCAGCCTATGGACAGTTCTCCACACCGGGGAGCTGTTTTTT
TRBJ1-3,once,TRBV19,-,CASSIGRSSGNTIYF,TGTGCCAGTAGTATCGGGAGGAGCTCTGGAAACACCATATATTTT
TRBJ1-6,-,TRBV5-4,-,CASSLAVGWNSPLHF,TGTGCCAGCAGCTTGGCCGTGGGGTGGAATTCACCCCTCCACTTT
TRBJ2-7,few,TRBV7-8,-,CASSLERGTYEQYF,TGTGCCAGCAGCTTAGAGCGCGGAACCTACGAGCAGTACTTC
TRBJ2-1,-,TRBV7-2,TRBD2,CASSLGLAANNEQFF,TGTGCCAGCAGCTTAGGACTAGCGGCTAACAATGAGCAGTTCTTC
TRBJ1-1,-,TRBV7-2,-,CASSLDTYTEAFF,TGTGCCAGCAGCTTAGATACGTACACTGAAGCTTTCTTT
TRBJ2-2,-,TRBV7-9,TRBD2,CASSRSGGANTGELFF,TGTGCCAGCAGCCGAAGCGGGGGCGCGAACACCGGGGAGCTGTTTTTT
TRBJ2-1,-,TRBV6-5,TRBD2,CASRPGLAWYEQFF,TGTGCCAGCAGACCGGGACTAGCTTGGTATGAGCAGTTCTTC
TRBJ2-2,-,TRBV5-1,-,CASSRGGGDTGELFF,TGCGCCAGCAGCCGGGGAGGGGGAGACACCGGGGAGCTGTTTTTT
TRBJ1-1,once,TRBV5-6,-,CASSLKGLNTEAFF,TGTGCCAGCAGCTTAAAGGGCCTGAACACTGAAGCTTTCTTT
TRBJ1-1,-,TRBV7-2,-,CASRLQRNTEAFF,TGTGCCAGCAGATTGCAGAGGAACACTGAAGCTTTCTTT
TRBJ2-7,-,TRBV7-6,-,CASSPAPGFYEQYF,TGTGCCAGCAGCCCAGCCCCCGGTTTCTACGAGCAGTACTTC
TRBJ2-1,-,TRBV5-1,TRBD1,CASSGDRGNEQFF,TGCGCCAGCAGCGGGGACAGGGGAAATGAGCAGTTCTTC
TRBJ2-3,-,TRBV25-1,-,CASSEYSLTDTQYF,TGTGCCAGCAGTGAATATTCCCTCACAGATACGCAGTATTTT
TRBJ2-5,-,TRBV3-1/TRBV3-2,-,CASSPGARTGETQYF,TGTGCCAGCAGCCCCGGGGCTAGGACCGGGGAGACCCAGTACTTC
TRBJ1-2,-,TRBV6-2/TRBV6-3,TRBD1,CASSYQGGSGGYTF,TGTGCCAGCAGTTACCAGGGGGGATCTGGTGGCTACACCTTC
TRBJ2-3,-,TRBV5-4,TRBD2,CASRPGGGSTDTQYF,TGTGCCAGCAGACCGGGGGGAGGGAGCACAGATACGCAGTATTTT
TRBJ2-7,-,TRBV6-4,TRBD1,CASSDPPGQGDYEQYF,TGTGCCAGCAGTGACCCTCCGGGACAGGGAGACTACGAGCAGTACTTC
TRBJ1-2,few,TRBV3-1/TRBV3-2,-,CASSLQGNGPNYGYTF,TGTGCCAGCAGCCTCCAGGGGAACGGGCCTAACTATGGCTACACCTTC
TRBJ1-2,-,TRBV30,-,CAWTPRGVGYTF,TGTGCCTGGACCCCTCGGGGAGTGGGCTACACCTTC
TRBJ2-1,-,TRBV9,TRBD2,CASSPRLAGGLDNEQFF,TGTGCCAGCAGCCCCCGACTAGCGGGGGGGCTAGACAATGAGCAGTTCTTC
TRBJ1-2,-,TRBV20-1,-,CSASSDVSVGYTF,TGCAGTGCTAGTTCTGACGTCTCGGTGGGCTACACCTTC
TRBJ1-6,-,TRBV18,-,CASSEGSYNSPLHF,TGTGCCAGCTCAGAAGGGTCCTATAATTCACCCCTCCACTTT
TRBJ1-2,-,TRBV5-1,TRBD1,CASSSTPPGQGAIGYGYTF,TGCGCCAGCAGCTCAACCCCCCCGGGACAGGGGGCGATAGGGTATGGCTACACCTTC
TRBJ2-5,-,TRBV5-6,-,CASSRNRIETQYF,TGTGCCAGCAGCAGAAACAGGATAGAGACCCAGTACTTC
TRBJ1-5,-,TRBV9,-,CASSPGPTRDQPQHF,TGTGCCAGCAGCCCAGGCCCGACAAGGGATCAGCCCCAGCATTTT
TRBJ1-2,-,TRBV3-1/TRBV3-2,-,CASSQDYRASGYGYTF,TGTGCCAGCAGCCAAGATTACAGGGCCTCTGGCTATGGCTACACCTTC
TRBJ1-5,-,TRBV15,-,CATSRAGVLSNQPQHF,TGTGCCACCAGCAGAGCAGGGGTACTTAGCAATCAGCCCCAGCATTTT
TRBJ1-6,few,TRBV5-6,-,CASSLATDQSPLHF,TGTGCCAGCAGCTTGGCGACAGATCAGTCACCCCTCCACTTT
TRBJ1-4,-,TRBV6-5,-,CASSYKIGATNEKLFF,TGTGCCAGCAGTTACAAAATCGGGGCAACTAATGAAAAACTGTTTTTT
TRBJ1-4,-,TRBV6-2/TRBV6-3,TRBD1,CASSGPGQGARPNEKLFF,TGTGCCAGCAGTGGTCCGGGACAGGGGGCGCGGCCCAATGAAAAACTGTTTTTT
TRBJ1-1,-,TRBV19,-,CASSMNREDTEAFF,TGTGCCAGTAGTATGAATAGGGAGGACACTGAAGCTTTCTTT